This T cell receptor (beta chain) came from a study of metastatic and nonmetastatic thyroid tumors. Findings of the study overall: Across blood and tumor, TCR beta diversity in malignant thyroid tumors was reportedly significantly higher than in benign nodules.

No patient received treatment before thyroid surgery. With MiXCR, TCRdb reprocessed the PCR reads. The top ten hold roughly 26% of the sample, which has more than 12,000 clones, around 3.6% seen once. This clone was detected ten times or more. Its antigen is not known. CDR1 is MRHNA, CDR2 SNTAGT, per germline. The V segment lost 2 bases and the J segment 4 bases; nucleotides outside the gene matches: 0. CDR3 size: 14 residues. This chain links TRBV6-4 with TRBJ2-2, with 8 positions matching TRBD2. Sequencing was done on a sample of tumor tissue. The origin of this receptor is a female donor with papillary thyroid cancer or a benign thyroid nodule (not recorded which). Some clones in this sample may be carry-over from other donors' samples. DNA of the CDR3: TGTGCCAGCAGTGACGGGACTAGCACCGGGGAGCTGTTTTTT. It encodes CASSDGTSTGELFF.